These T cell receptor beta chains were read from a single sample in a study of T cell responses to AZD1222 COVID-19 vaccine. Clones were read by immunoSEQ multiplex PCR, and TCRdb kept only the in-frame ones, dropping some. The sample has 60,000 to 75,000 clones; around 80% are singletons. The sequencing here drew on peripheral blood, taken 28 days after the second AZD1222 dose. These receptors all come from an adult who received the AZD1222 COVID-19 vaccine. CDR3s include the opening cysteine and the closing phenylalanine or tryptophan. The order of the fields is J gene, V gene, clone size, D gene, CDR3 protein, CDR3 DNA. A D gene is named only where the DNA matches it firmly. Clone size is stated in some rows and not others, as once, few, many or a class when expanded.

J: TRBJ1-2; V: TRBV21-1; size: NA; D: NA; CDR3: CASTLGSWEYGYTF; DNA: TGTGCCAGCACCCTAGGATCCTGGGAATATGGCTACACCTTC
J: TRBJ2-3; V: TRBV11-2; size: NA; D: NA; CDR3: CASSLGGRKASQYF; DNA: TGTGCCAGCAGCTTAGGGGGGCGGAAAGCGTCGCAGTATTTT
J: TRBJ1-2; V: TRBV9; size: once; D: TRBD1; CDR3: CASSVVGTGGNYGYTF; DNA: TGTGCCAGCAGCGTAGTGGGGACAGGGGGCAACTATGGCTACACCTTC
J: TRBJ1-2; V: TRBV29-1; size: NA; D: NA; CDR3: CSVERRPANYGYTF; DNA: TGCAGCGTTGAACGCAGGCCAGCTAACTATGGCTACACCTTC
J: TRBJ1-1; V: TRBV2; size: NA; D: NA; CDR3: CASSEQGSTEAFF; DNA: TGTGCCAGCAGTGAGCAGGGGAGCACTGAAGCTTTCTTT
J: TRBJ2-1; V: TRBV5-1; size: NA; D: TRBD2; CDR3: CASSLAISGGARNEQFF; DNA: TGCGCCAGCAGCTTGGCAATTTCCGGGGGGGCCAGGAATGAGCAGTTCTTC
J: TRBJ1-2; V: TRBV7-6; size: NA; D: NA; CDR3: CASSPTPASNYGYTF; DNA: TGTGCCAGCAGCCCTACCCCTGCCTCTAACTATGGCTACACCTTC
J: TRBJ1-1; V: TRBV6-5; size: few; D: NA; CDR3: CASSTRPGANTEAFF; DNA: TGTGCCAGCAGTACACGACCAGGGGCGAACACTGAAGCTTTCTTT
J: TRBJ2-1; V: TRBV20-1; size: few; D: TRBD2; CDR3: CSASLPAGGLHNEQFF; DNA: TGCAGTGCTAGTCTACCAGCGGGGGGGCTCCACAATGAGCAGTTCTTC
J: TRBJ2-2; V: TRBV3-1/TRBV3-2; size: NA; D: NA; CDR3: CASSQMLNTGELFF; DNA: TGTGCCAGCAGCCAGATGTTGAACACCGGGGAGCTGTTTTTT